This is a list of T cell receptor beta chains from one sample in a study of cytomegalovirus exposure and HLA in healthy donors. Profiled with immunoSEQ multiplex PCR; TCRdb holds only in-frame clones, not every one. The sample holds about 180,000 clones, over 65% seen once. Sequencing input: PBMCs. The origin of the receptors is a young man in good health and CMV-seronegative. Each CDR3 is given without its conserved first and last residue. Fields, in order: V gene, CDR3 protein.

>TRBV2
ASRGQKSYEQY
>TRBV20-1
SAIDNEQF
>TRBV28
ASTPPIGTGSTEAF
>TRBV11-1
ASSPTGGTANYGYT
>TRBV5-6
ASSIYGGASLYTQY
>TRBV6-1
ASSERVSYNEQF
>TRBV6-6
ASSYGGWAKNIQY
>TRBV5-6
ASSRLTGGPGELF
>TRBV7-2
ASSPPLVDKPYEQY
>TRBV7-2
ASSLSLPLSGRTYNEQF
>TRBV5-6
ASSLSEGQPSSGNTIY
>TRBV13
ASSRGRVDYGYT
>TRBV18
ASSPGLQETQY
>TRBV5-4
ASSVSGGRETQY
>TRBV7-5
ARSALPGQGSHF
>TRBV2
ASSAISGVYQPQH
>TRBV5-1
ASSLKGGAGELF
>TRBV7-2
ASSLKVSGGYEQY
>TRBV20-1
SARANTQY
>TRBV10-2
ASSDHRALGSGANVLT
>TRBV13
ASSLRDYSYEQY
>TRBV4-3
ASSPVTGQEGYGYT
>TRBV5-6
ASSSPGNSPLH
>TRBV5-1
ASEDRDRFPDTQY
>TRBV29-1
SVVNPDRSALASYNEQF
>TRBV4-3
ASSQETGKRWGYT
>TRBV9
ASSGTGWESPLH
>TRBV15
ATSIRDRENEQF
>TRBV6-5
ASSPQAGYGYT
>TRBV29-1
SAHEGEGGNTIY
>TRBV19
ASSGLAKNIQY